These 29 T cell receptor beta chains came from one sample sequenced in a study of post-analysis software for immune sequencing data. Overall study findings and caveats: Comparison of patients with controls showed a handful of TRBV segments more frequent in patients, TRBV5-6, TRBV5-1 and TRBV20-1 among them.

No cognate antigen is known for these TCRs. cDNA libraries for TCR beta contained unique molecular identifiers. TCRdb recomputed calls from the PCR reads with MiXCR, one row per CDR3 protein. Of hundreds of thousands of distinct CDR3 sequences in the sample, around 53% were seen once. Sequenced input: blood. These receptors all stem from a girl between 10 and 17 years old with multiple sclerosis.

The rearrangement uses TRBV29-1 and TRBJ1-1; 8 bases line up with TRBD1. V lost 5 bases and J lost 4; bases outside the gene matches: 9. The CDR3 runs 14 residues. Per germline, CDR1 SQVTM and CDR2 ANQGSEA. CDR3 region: CSVFRGRRITEAFF. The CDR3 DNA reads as TGCAGCGTTTTCAGGGGGCGCAGGATCACTGAAGCTTTCTTT. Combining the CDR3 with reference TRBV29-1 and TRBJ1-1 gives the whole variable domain SAVISQKPSRDICQRGTSLTIQCQVDSQVTMMFWYRQQPGQSLTLIATANQGSEATYESGFVIDKFPISRPNLTFSTLTVSNMSPEDSSIYLCSVFRGRRITEAFFGQGTRLTVV.

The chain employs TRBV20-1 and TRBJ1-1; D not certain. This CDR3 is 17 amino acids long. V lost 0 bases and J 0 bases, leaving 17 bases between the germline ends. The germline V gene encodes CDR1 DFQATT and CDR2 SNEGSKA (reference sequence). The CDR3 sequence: CSAREAPGLGMNTEAFF. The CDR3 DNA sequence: TGCAGTGCTAGAGAGGCCCCCGGGCTTGGAATGAACACTGAAGCTTTCTTT.

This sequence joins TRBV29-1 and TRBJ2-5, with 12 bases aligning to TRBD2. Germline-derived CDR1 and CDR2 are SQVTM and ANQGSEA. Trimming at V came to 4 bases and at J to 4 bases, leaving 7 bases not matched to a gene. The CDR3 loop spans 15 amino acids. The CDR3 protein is CSVVGLAGGRETQYF. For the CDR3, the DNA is TGCAGCGTTGTTGGCCTAGCGGGGGGGCGAGAGACCCAGTACTTC.

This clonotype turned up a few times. CDR3 region: CASSQRVLAGGASTDTQYF. The CDR3 region has the DNA TGCGCCAGCAGCCAAAGGGTACTAGCGGGAGGCGCTAGCACAGATACGCAGTATTTT. The chain has TRBV4-1 and TRBJ2-3; 12 bases align to TRBD2. Looked up from germline, CDR1 is MGHRA and CDR2 is YSYEKL. This CDR3 is 19 amino acids long. J lost 0 bases, V lost 2 bases, and 9 bases had no gene match.

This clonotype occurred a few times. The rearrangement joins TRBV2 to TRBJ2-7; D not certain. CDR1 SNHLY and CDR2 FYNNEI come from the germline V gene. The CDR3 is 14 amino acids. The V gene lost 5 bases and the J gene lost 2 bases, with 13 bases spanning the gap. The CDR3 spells CASSPRTAPYEQYF. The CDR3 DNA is TGTGCCAGCAGTCCCCGGACCGCTCCCTACGAGCAGTACTTC.

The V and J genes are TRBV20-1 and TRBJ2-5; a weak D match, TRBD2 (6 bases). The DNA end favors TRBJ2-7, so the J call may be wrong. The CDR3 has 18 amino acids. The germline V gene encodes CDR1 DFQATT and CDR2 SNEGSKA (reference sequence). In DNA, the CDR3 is TGCAGTGCCCCCGCTGGTGGGACTCCGTCATTACCCAGGTACGAGCAGTACTTC. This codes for CSAPAGGTPSLPRYEQYF.

CDR3 loop: CASSEYGQGQPQHF. CDR3 bases: TGTGCCAGCAGTGAATATGGCCAGGGACAGCCCCAGCATTTT. The chain has TRBV25-1 and TRBJ1-5, with D possibly matching TRBD1 (5 bases). This CDR3 has 14 residues. Germline CDR1 MGHDK, CDR2 SYGVNS. Trimming removed 0 bases at V and 7 bases at J, with 10 bases between. The full variable domain, rest sourced from reference TRBV25-1 and TRBJ1-5, is EADIYQTPRYLVIGTGKKITLECSQTMGHDKMYWYQQDPGMELHLIHYSYGVNSTEKGDLSSESTVSRIRTEHFPLTLESARPSHTSQYLCASSEYGQGQPQHFGDGTRLSIL.

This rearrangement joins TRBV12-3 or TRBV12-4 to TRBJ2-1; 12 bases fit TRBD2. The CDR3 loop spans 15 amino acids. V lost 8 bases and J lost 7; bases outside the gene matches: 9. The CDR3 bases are TGTGCCAGCGGCGACCTAGCGGGAGGGAAGAATGAGCAGTTCTTC. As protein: CASGDLAGGKNEQFF.

CDR3 region: CAISRDEASTDTQYF. CDR3 in DNA: TGTGCCATCAGCCGGGACGAGGCTAGCACAGATACGCAGTATTTT. The chain carries TRBV10-3 and TRBJ2-3, with D perhaps matching TRBD1 or TRBD2 (5 bases each). The CDR3 is 15 amino acids. Trimming pared 6 bases from V and 0 bases from J, leaving 13 bases between. Germline CDR1 ENHRY, CDR2 SYGVKD.

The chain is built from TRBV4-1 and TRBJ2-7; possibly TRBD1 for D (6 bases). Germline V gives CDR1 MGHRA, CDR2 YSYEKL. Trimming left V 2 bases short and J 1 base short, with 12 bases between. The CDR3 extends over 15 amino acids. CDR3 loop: CASSQYRDTSYEQYF. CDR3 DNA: TGCGCCAGCAGCCAATATCGGGACACTTCCTACGAGCAGTACTTC.

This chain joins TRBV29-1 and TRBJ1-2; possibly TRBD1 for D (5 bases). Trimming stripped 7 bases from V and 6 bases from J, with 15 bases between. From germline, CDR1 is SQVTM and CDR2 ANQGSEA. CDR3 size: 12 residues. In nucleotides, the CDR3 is TGCAGCGGCTCGAGGGGCGCGGATGGCTACACCTTC. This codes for CSGSRGADGYTF.

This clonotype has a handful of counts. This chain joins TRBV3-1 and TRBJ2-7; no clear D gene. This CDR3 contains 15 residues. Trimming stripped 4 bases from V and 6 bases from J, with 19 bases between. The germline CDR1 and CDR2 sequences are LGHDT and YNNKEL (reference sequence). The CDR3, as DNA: TGTGCCAGCAGCCCACCTGGTACCCATACATCCGAGCAGTACTTC. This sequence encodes CASSPPGTHTSEQYF.

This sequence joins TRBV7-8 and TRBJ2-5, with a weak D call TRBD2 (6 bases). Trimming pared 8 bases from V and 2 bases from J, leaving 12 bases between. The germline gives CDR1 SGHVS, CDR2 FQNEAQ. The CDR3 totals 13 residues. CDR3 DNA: TGTGCCAGCTCGGTAGCGGTACAAGAGACCCAGTACTTC. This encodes CASSVAVQETQYF.

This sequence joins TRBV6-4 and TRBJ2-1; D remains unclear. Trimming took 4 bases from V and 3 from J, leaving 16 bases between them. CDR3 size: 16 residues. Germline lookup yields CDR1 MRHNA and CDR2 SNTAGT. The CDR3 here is CASSATGSFVYNEQFF. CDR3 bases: TGTGCCAGCAGTGCTACCGGCAGTTTCGTCTACAATGAGCAGTTCTTC.

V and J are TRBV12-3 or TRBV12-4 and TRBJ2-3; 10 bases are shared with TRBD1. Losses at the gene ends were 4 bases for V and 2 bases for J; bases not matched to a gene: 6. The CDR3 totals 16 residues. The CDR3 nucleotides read TGTGCCAGCAGTTCATTGACAGGGGGCGTCACAGATACGCAGTATTTT. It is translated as CASSSLTGGVTDTQYF.

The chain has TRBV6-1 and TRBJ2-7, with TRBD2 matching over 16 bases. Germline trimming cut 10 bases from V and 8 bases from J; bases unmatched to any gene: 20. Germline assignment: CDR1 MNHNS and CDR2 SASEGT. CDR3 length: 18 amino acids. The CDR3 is CATTDRGLAGGPSRKQYF. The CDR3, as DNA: TGTGCCACTACAGACAGGGGACTAGCGGGGGGGCCCTCGAGGAAGCAGTACTTC.

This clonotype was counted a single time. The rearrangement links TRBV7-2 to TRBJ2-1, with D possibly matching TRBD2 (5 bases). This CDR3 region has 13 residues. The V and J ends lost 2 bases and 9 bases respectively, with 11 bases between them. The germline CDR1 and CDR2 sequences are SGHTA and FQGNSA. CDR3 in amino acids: CASSLSASREQFF. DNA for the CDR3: TGTGCCAGCAGCTTATCAGCTAGCCGTGAGCAGTTCTTC.

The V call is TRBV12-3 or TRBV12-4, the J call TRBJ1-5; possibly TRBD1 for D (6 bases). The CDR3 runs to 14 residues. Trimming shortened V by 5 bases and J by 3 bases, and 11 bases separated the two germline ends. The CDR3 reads CASSEDRYNQPQHF. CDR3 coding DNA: TGTGCCAGCAGTGAAGACAGGTACAATCAGCCCCAGCATTTT.

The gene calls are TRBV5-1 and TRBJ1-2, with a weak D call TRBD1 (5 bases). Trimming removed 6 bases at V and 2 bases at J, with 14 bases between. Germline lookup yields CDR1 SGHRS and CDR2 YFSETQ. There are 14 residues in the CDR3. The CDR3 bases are TGCGCCAGCAAAGACTCAGGGCTGAACTATGGCTACACCTTC. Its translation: CASKDSGLNYGYTF.

The CDR3: CSARRPSGRAPYEQYF. DNA for the CDR3: TGCAGTGCCCGTCGGCCTAGCGGGAGGGCCCCCTACGAGCAGTACTTC. V is TRBV20-1 and J is TRBJ2-7; TRBD2 aligns across 12 bases. With V trimmed by 6 bases and J by 2 bases, 11 bases remained unmatched. This CDR3 is 16 amino acids long. The germline V gene encodes CDR1 DFQATT and CDR2 SNEGSKA (reference sequence).

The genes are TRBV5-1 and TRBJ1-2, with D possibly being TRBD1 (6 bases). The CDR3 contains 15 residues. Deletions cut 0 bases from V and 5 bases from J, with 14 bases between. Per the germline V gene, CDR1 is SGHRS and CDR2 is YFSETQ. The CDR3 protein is CASSLGGRGDYGYTF. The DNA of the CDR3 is TGCGCCAGCAGCTTGGGAGGCAGGGGAGATTATGGCTACACCTTC. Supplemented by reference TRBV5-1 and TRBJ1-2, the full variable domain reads KAGVTQTPRYLIKTRGQQVTLSCSPISGHRSVSWYQQTPGQGLQFLFEYFSETQRNKGNFPGRFSGRQFSNSRSEMNVSTLELGDSALYLCASSLGGRGDYGYTFGSGTRLTVV.

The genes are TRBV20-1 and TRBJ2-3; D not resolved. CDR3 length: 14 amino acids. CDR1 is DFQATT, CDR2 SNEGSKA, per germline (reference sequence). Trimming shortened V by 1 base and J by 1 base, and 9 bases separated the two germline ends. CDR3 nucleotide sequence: TGCAGTGCTAGAGGTCTCGTCGGCACAGATACGCAGTATTTT. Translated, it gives CSARGLVGTDTQYF.

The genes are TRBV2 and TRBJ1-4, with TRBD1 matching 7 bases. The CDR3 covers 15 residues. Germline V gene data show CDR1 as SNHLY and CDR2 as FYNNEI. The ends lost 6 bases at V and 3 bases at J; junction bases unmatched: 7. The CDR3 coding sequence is TGTGCCAGCAGGAACCGGGACAGACCTAATGAAAAACTGTTTTTT. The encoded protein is CASRNRDRPNEKLFF.

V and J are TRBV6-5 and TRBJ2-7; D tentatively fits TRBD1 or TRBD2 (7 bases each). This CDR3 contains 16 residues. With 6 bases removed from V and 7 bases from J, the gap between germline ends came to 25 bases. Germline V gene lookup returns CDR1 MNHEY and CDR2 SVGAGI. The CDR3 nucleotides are TGTGCCAGCAGGCTACGACCGGGGAGGGGGCAGGAGGAGCAGTACTTC. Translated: CASRLRPGRGQEEQYF.

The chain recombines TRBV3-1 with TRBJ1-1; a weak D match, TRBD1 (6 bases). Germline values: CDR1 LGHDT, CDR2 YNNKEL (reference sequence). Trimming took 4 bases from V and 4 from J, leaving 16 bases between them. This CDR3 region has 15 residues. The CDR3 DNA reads TGTGCCAGCAGCCTCAACAGGGTGAGGGGCACTGAAGCTTTCTTT. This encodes CASSLNRVRGTEAFF.

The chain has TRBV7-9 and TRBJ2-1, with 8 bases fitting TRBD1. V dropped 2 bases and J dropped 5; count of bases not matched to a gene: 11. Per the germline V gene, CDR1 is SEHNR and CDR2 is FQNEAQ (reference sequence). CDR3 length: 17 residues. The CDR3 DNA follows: TGTGCCAGCAGCTTATATGCCGGGACAGGTAGAAACAATGAGCAGTTCTTC. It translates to CASSLYAGTGRNNEQFF.

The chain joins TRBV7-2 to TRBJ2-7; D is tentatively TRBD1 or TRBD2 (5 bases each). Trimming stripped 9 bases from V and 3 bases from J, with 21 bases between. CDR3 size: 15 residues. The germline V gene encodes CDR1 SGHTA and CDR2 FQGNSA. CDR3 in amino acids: CARRRRGTDHYEQYF. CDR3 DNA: TGTGCCAGGAGACGGCGAGGGACGGACCACTACGAGCAGTACTTC.

This CDR3 is CSVEDSLLNYGYTF. The DNA of the CDR3 is TGCAGCGTCGAGGACAGCCTTTTAAACTATGGCTACACCTTC. The J gene is TRBJ1-2, the V gene TRBV29-1; possibly TRBD1 for D (6 bases). The ends were cut back, 6 bases at V and 2 bases at J, with 16 bases in the middle. The CDR3 totals 14 residues. CDR1 is SQVTM and CDR2 is ANQGSEA in the germline V gene.

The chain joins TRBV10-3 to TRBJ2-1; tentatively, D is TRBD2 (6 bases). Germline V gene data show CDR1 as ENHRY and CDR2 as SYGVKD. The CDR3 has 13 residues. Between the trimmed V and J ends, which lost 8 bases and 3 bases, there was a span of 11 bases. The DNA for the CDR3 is TGTGCCATCCTGCGGGATAACTACAATGAGCAGTTCTTC. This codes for CAILRDNYNEQFF.